Each of the 22 T cell receptor beta chains below was sequenced from the same sample in a study of OX40 agonist ivuxolimab in advanced cancers. Repertoires were generated with immunoSEQ multiplex PCR, while TCRdb's copy carries only in-frame clones and drops some. The table shows over 90,000 clones, with around 94% occurring only once. Sequencing was performed on CD4+ or CD8+ T cells sorted from blood, taken in a trial of the OX40 agonist ivuxolimab. These receptors came from an adult with an advanced solid tumor such as melanoma, head and neck, liver or kidney cancer.

With regard to this clone: Other DNA sequences within the sample encode an identical CDR3. The chain links TRBV6-5 to TRBJ1-5, with a weak D call TRBD1 (6 bases). This CDR3 comprises 15 residues. The germline V gene has CDR1 MNHEY and CDR2 SVGAGI. V dropped 0 bases and J dropped 2 bases, with 8 bases sitting between them. CDR3 amino acids: CASSYSAGGNQPQHF. The CDR3 coding sequence is TGTGCCAGCAGTTACTCGGCAGGGGGCAATCAGCCCCAGCATTTT.

The V call is TRBV9, the J call TRBJ2-1; 7 nucleotides line up with TRBD2. The CDR3 is 18 amino acids. V lost 2 bases to trimming and J lost 0 bases; unmatched junction nucleotides: 11. Germline CDR1 is SGDLS and CDR2 is YYNGEE. In DNA, the CDR3 is TGTGCCAGCAGCGTTCTTCACTCTGGGAGGGGCTCCTACAATGAGCAGTTCTTC. It specifies CASSVLHSGRGSYNEQFF.

The J gene is TRBJ2-5, the V gene TRBV11-2, with 10 bases matching TRBD2. The CDR3 runs 15 residues. Trimming at V came to 5 bases and at J to 3 bases, leaving 6 bases not matched to a gene. Germline values: CDR1 SGHAT, CDR2 FQNNGV. The CDR3 nucleotides read TGTGCCAGCAGCGGCCGACTAGCGGGCAAAGAGACCCAGTACTTC. This encodes CASSGRLAGKETQYF.

The V and J genes are TRBV27 and TRBJ2-1; D uncertain. The CDR3 covers 13 residues. Between the trimmed V and J ends, which lost 3 bases and 6 bases, there was a span of 9 bases. Germline V gene sequence: CDR1 MNHEY, CDR2 SMNVEV (reference sequence). This CDR3 reads CASSFLYSNEQFF. The CDR3, as DNA: TGTGCCAGCAGTTTTCTTTATTCCAATGAGCAGTTCTTC.

The CDR3, as DNA: TGTGCCAGCAGTGAAAGAGGTGGCCGCGGATCGCCCCAGCATTTT. It codes for CASSERGGRGSPQHF. This sequence joins TRBV6-1 and TRBJ1-5, with no clear D. There are 15 residues in the CDR3. V was trimmed by 2 bases and J by 9 bases, leaving 17 bases between them. CDR1 is MNHNS and CDR2 is SASEGT in the germline V gene.

As for this clone: The junction differs from germline at one of its ends, possibly a read error. The V and J genes are TRBV7-7 and TRBJ2-1; D is undetermined. The length of the CDR3 is 13 residues. The germline V gene has CDR1 SSHAT and CDR2 FNYEAQ (reference sequence). CDR3 DNA sequence: TGTGCTAGCAGCTTAGATACTCTCAATGAGCAGTTCTTC. Protein product: CASSLDTLNEQFF.

This chain links TRBV7-2 with TRBJ1-2; D unclear. Trimming removed 1 base at V and 6 bases at J, with 12 bases between. Germline V gene data show CDR1 as SGHTA and CDR2 as FQGNSA. The CDR3 has 14 amino acids. CDR3 sequence: CASSLGSNQNGYTF. The CDR3 DNA sequence: TGTGCCAGCAGCTTAGGTTCGAATCAGAATGGCTACACCTTC.

This clone came up once. The chain uses TRBV13 and TRBJ2-1, with D possibly being TRBD1 (6 bases). The ends were cut back, 2 bases at V and 11 bases at J, with 10 bases in the middle. Germline V gene data show CDR1 as PRHDT and CDR2 as FYEKMQ (reference sequence). The CDR3 has 12 amino acids. CDR3 DNA: TGTGCCAGCAGCTTATTGGGGGACAAGCAGTTCTTC. The encoded protein is CASSLLGDKQFF.

The rearrangement links TRBV10-3 to TRBJ1-1; D not resolved. Per the germline V gene, CDR1 is ENHRY and CDR2 is SYGVKD. V was shortened by 3 bases and J by 0 bases, with 11 bases between the two germline ends. There are 15 residues in the CDR3. CDR3 region: CAISDGWRMNTEAFF. CDR3 nucleotides: TGTGCCATCAGTGATGGGTGGCGGATGAACACTGAAGCTTTCTTT.

Of note for this clone: The same CDR3 can be traced to other DNA sequences in this sample. The genes are TRBV7-2 and TRBJ2-1; D perhaps matches TRBD2 (5 bases). CDR3 length: 14 residues. Trimming removed 5 bases from V and 4 bases from J, with 12 bases in between. Per germline, CDR1 SGHTA and CDR2 FQGNSA. The CDR3 sequence is CASSPAGNYNEQFF. The CDR3 DNA reads as TGTGCCAGCAGCCCAGCCGGGAATTACAATGAGCAGTTCTTC.

The chain joins TRBV19 to TRBJ2-2; tentative D call: TRBD1 (5 bases). The V end lost 6 bases, the J end lost 4 bases, and 6 bases lay between the germline ends. The germline CDR1 and CDR2 sequences are LNHDA and SQIVND (reference sequence). The CDR3 totals 12 residues. The CDR3 sequence: CASRGPTGELFF. The CDR3 coding sequence is TGTGCCAGTAGGGGGCCCACCGGGGAGCTGTTTTTT. Full variable domain (outside the CDR3, taken from reference TRBV19 and TRBJ2-2): DGGITQSPKYLFRKEGQNVTLSCEQNLNHDAMYWYRQDPGQGLRLIYYSQIVNDFQKGDIAEGYSVSREKKESFPLTVTSAQKNPTAFYLCASRGPTGELFFGEGSRLTVL.

V is TRBV7-8 and J is TRBJ2-7, with 9 positions matching TRBD1. CDR1 and CDR2 from the germline V gene are SGHVS and FQNEAQ. V shed 5 bases and J 3 bases; nucleotides not matched to a gene: 11. The CDR3 consists of 16 residues. CDR3 loop: CASSQNRGPGNYEQYF. The CDR3, as DNA: TGTGCCAGCAGCCAAAACAGGGGGCCAGGAAACTACGAGCAGTACTTC. Using reference TRBV7-8 and TRBJ2-7 for the parts outside the CDR3, the full variable domain is GAGVSQSPRYKVAKRGQDVALRCDPISGHVSLFWYQQALGQGPEFLTYFQNEAQLDKSGLPSDRFFAERPEGSVSTLKIQRTQQEDSAVYLCASSQNRGPGNYEQYFGPGTRLTVT.

The genes are TRBV7-2 and TRBJ2-7, with TRBD1 matching 9 bases. V was pared by 0 bases and J by 2 bases, with 5 bases of the junction left unmatched. CDR3 length equals 16 residues. Germline values: CDR1 SGHTA, CDR2 FQGNSA. The CDR3 DNA reads as TGTGCCAGCAGCTTAGCGAGGGGACAGGGCACCTACGAGCAGTACTTC. It specifies CASSLARGQGTYEQYF. The full variable domain, completed using reference TRBV7-2 and TRBJ2-7, is GAGVSQSPSNKVTEKGKDVELRCDPISGHTALYWYRQSLGQGLEFLIYFQGNSAPDKSGLPSDRFSAERTGGSVSTLTIQRTQQEDSAVYLCASSLARGQGTYEQYFGPGTRLTVT.

Of note for this clone: An end of the junction does not agree with germline; a read error may underlie this. The V call is TRBV14, the J call TRBJ1-3; D is uncertain. Per the germline V gene, CDR1 is SGHDN and CDR2 is FVKESK. CDR3 length equals 13 residues. CDR3: CVSSQNTGNTIYF. CDR3 nucleotide sequence: TGTGTCAGCAGCCAAAATACTGGAAACACCATATATTTT.

The CDR3: CASSLTSRDTQYF. CDR3 DNA sequence: TGTGCCAGCAGCTTAACTTCCCGAGATACGCAGTATTTT. This chain joins TRBV7-3 and TRBJ2-3; D gene uncertain. The V and J ends lost 0 bases and 5 bases respectively, with 6 bases between them. The CDR3 runs to 13 residues. Per germline, CDR1 SGHTA and CDR2 FQGTGA.

The V and J genes are TRBV18 and TRBJ2-7, with D uncertain. Per germline, CDR1 KGHSH and CDR2 LQKENI. V lost 4 bases and J lost 6, with 10 bases in between. The CDR3 is 12 amino acids. The CDR3 reads CASSLWEREQYF. CDR3 coding DNA: TGTGCCAGCTCACTGTGGGAACGCGAGCAGTACTTC. The full variable domain, completed using reference TRBV18 and TRBJ2-7, is NAGVMQNPRHLVRRRGQEARLRCSPMKGHSHVYWYRQLPEEGLKFMVYLQKENIIDESGMPKERFSAEFPKEGPSILRIQQVVRGDSAAYFCASSLWEREQYFGPGTRLTVT.

The chain is built from TRBV21-1 and TRBJ1-2; the table calls TRBD1, which could not be checked here. TRBV21-1 is termed a pseudogene. The CDR3 sequence is 17 residues long. CDR3 sequence reads: CASSKGNGQDSNYGYTF. As DNA, the CDR3 is TGTGCCAGCAGCAAAGGCAACGGACAGGATTCCAACTATGGCTACACCTTC.

The chain is built from TRBV21-1 and TRBJ1-2; the DNA was not compared with TRBD1, the D call given in the table. TRBV21-1 is designated a pseudogene. This CDR3 has 15 amino acids. The DNA of the CDR3 is TGTGCCAGCAGCAAAGAGTCGAAGGGGTTAAGGCCCAACACCTTC. Its protein is CASSKESKGLRPNTF.

The chain employs TRBV7-8 and TRBJ2-7, with D possibly being TRBD2 (8 bases). With 3 bases removed from V and 7 bases from J, the gap between germline ends came to 19 bases. CDR1 and CDR2 (germline): SGHVS, FQNEAQ. CDR3 length equals 15 residues. CDR3 sequence: CASSFSGTRGQEQYF. CDR3 nucleotides: TGTGCCAGCAGCTTCTCCGGGACTAGGGGGCAGGAGCAGTACTTC.

The chain has TRBV18 and TRBJ1-1, with a tentative D call TRBD1 (5 bases). The germline gives CDR1 KGHSH, CDR2 LQKENI. Trimming took off 3 bases at V and 11 bases at J, with 16 bases between the two ends. CDR3 size: 13 residues. The CDR3 loop reads CASSPPRDYEAFF. Written as DNA, the CDR3 is TGTGCCAGCTCACCTCCCCGGGACTATGAGGCTTTCTTT.

This chain joins TRBV10-2 and TRBJ2-1; the match to TRBD2 covers 14 bases. Germline V gene data show CDR1 as WSHSY and CDR2 as SAAADI. V dropped 2 bases and J dropped 0; count of bases not matched to a gene: 9. The CDR3 contains 20 residues. CDR3 DNA: TGCGCCAGCAGTGAGGATCAGCGACTAGCGGGGGGGAGCTCCTACAATGAGCAGTTCTTC. Translation: CASSEDQRLAGGSSYNEQFF.

The chain has TRBV19 and TRBJ1-3; the D is unclear. In germline, CDR1 is LNHDA, CDR2 SQIVND (reference sequence). V was clipped by 9 bases and J by 0 bases, with 12 bases between them. There are 14 residues in the CDR3. The CDR3 region is CASQSRGSGNTIYF. The CDR3 DNA is TGTGCCAGCCAATCCAGAGGCTCTGGAAACACCATATATTTT.